This T cell receptor (beta chain) was sequenced in a study of blood T cell repertoires in COVID-19 (dated by TCRdb to the early 2020s). The study in broad terms: Samples covering the acute and convalescent phases of COVID-19 were provided by collaborators in the United States, Italy and Spain. Where HLA class I and class II types were available, the types were taken from metadata supplied by the sample provider, not from assay-based typing. The prospective study material was composed of cDNA or gDNA derived from T cells, B-cell-depleted T cells, or PBMCs. Samples came from the ongoing ImmuneRACE study (first 160 participants) plus 1,254 subjects from 6 global collaborators. The repertoires were released in a freely available public database intended as a resource for research on the immune response to SARS-CoV-2. Deeply sampled blood TCRbeta repertoires from subjects exposed to, actively infected with, or recovered from COVID-19 were included in the dataset. Nearly every sample came with metadata listing a de-identified subject ID, COVID-19 status, age in years and sex.

TCRbeta CDR3 regions were amplified from genomic DNA by means of the immunoSEQ Assay, a bias-controlled multiplex PCR. The study's processing was this. Within the assay, amplification of reference gene primers was used to estimate how many nucleated cells each sample contained. Sequence reads were collapsed and filtered to measure the absolute abundance of every unique TCRbeta CDR3 rearrangement. For each sample, productive Simpson clonality was calculated as the square root of Simpson's diversity index across productive rearrangements. Held by TCRdb, this immuneACCESS table contains in-frame sequences only and omits some clones. Under half of the omission traces to an unresolved V gene where checked; the cause of the rest is unknown. That table is the source of V, J and clone size, and D and trimming were worked out from the DNA. The sample table contains about 180,000 clones; only one count was recorded for around four fifths of them. 17% of the sample lies in the top ten.

Points the paper makes about the study in general: Clinical and demographic metadata were provided uncurated, with the amount varying by source and participant.

As for this clone: The specificity of this receptor is unknown. Per-base quality was not reported, and no clone a single base away is much larger than it.

CDR1 and CDR2, per the germline V gene (reference sequence), are GTSNPN and SVGIG. V and J are truncated by 3 bases and 6 bases respectively, leaving an intervening sequence of 13 bases. Its CDR3 holds 13 amino acids, cysteine through phenylalanine. Only CDR3 DNA remains: 39 bases, in frame from the first base. Participants in the prospective study were aged roughly 18 to 90 years, lived in some 24 United States geographic areas, and enrolled through a virtual design. Cohort assignment in the prospective study relied on participant-reported clinical history from a screening survey and a study questionnaire. Recovered participants in ImmuneRACE Cohort 3 were defined as having two consecutive negative NP/OP PCR tests, clearance from a healthcare professional, or resolution of symptoms. Each participant in the prospective study had whole blood, serum and a nasopharyngeal or oropharyngeal swab collected by mobile phlebotomists. Over an approximately 2-month period, participants in the prospective study had the option of providing additional blood draws and questionnaires. Blood samples from the prospective study were shipped frozen or at room temperature prior to DNA extraction.

This TCR came from a woman aged 50 to 65 who had recovered from COVID-19. In this chain, TRBV30 is recombined with TRBJ2-3; a tentative D call is TRBD1 (6 bases match). The specimen was PBMCs or T cells enriched from blood (not recorded which). The DNA sequence follows: TGTGCCTGGAGGAGGGGGTTAAGCGATACGCAGTATTTT. It translates as CAWRRGLSDTQYF.